This T cell receptor (beta chain) originates from a study of T cells in Graves' hyperthyroidism and ophthalmopathy (dated by TCRdb to the late 2010s). For context, the study as a whole: Peripheral blood was collected at initial diagnosis, before any treatment. To identify TCR V-J signatures that set the groups apart, the researchers used a discovery cohort of approximately 98 patients, made up of under 45 with Graves' ophthalmopathy and 57 with stable Graves' hyperthyroidism. Prospective prediction of ophthalmopathy was tested in an independent validation cohort consisting of roughly 19 hyperthyroidism patients and around 16 patients who later progressed to ophthalmopathy. The approximately 95 discovery patients were divided at random into training and test sets in a 7:3 ratio. In addition, the study compared T-cell repertoires in thyroid tissue and in blood from 6 or 7 Graves' hyperthyroidism patients. After sampling, hyperthyroidism patients received methimazole starting at 30 mg daily, and ophthalmopathy patients received high-dose intravenous methylprednisolone. TCR Vbeta CDR3 sequencing of around 130 peripheral blood samples (approximately 44 ophthalmopathy, under 80 hyperthyroidism and 17 progressor patients) is reported in the paper. The paper as a whole reports these results and caveats: Most expanded thyroid clonotypes (frequency above 0.001) were also found in blood, which suggests that blood repertoires may mirror thyroid immune responses. In validation, the model predicted progression to ophthalmopathy a median of approximately 6.3 months before onset, with around 70% sensitivity and roughly 79% specificity. In cross-validation, a model built on a 13 V-J signature told ophthalmopathy apart from stable hyperthyroidism with just under 90% sensitivity and about 81% specificity, and in testing the same model reached 80%/75%. Sample size was not statistically predetermined, and investigators were not blinded to group allocation.

Including the terminal cysteine and phenylalanine, the CDR3 comprises 14 residues. Left in the record is the CDR3 DNA by itself, 42 bases read in frame from the first base. Cut back by 2 bases and 7 bases, the V and J ends lie 11 bases apart. Stable Graves' hyperthyroidism was defined as the absence of progression to ophthalmopathy over 18 months of follow-up. The hyperthyroidism patients were between 18 and 65 years old and newly diagnosed, with a disease duration of less than 2 months. The study excluded patients with uncontrolled infections, other autoimmune diseases, pregnancy or lactation. Diagnoses were based on clinical symptoms, serum thyroxine and TRAb, thyroid ultrasound and orbital computed tomography. PBMCs were isolated from 8 to 10 ml of fresh peripheral blood by Ficoll-Paque density gradient centrifugation. Total RNA was extracted using Trizol reagent, and RNA quality was assessed on an Agilent 2100 Bioanalyzer.

The TCR beta CDR3 regions were amplified from the RNA transcripts. A first-round RT-PCR of the TCR CDR3 used the HTBI primer set with the Qiagen OneStep RT-PCR kit. A second multiplex PCR round built the libraries, followed by size selection and purification. Sequencing of the libraries was done on an Illumina HiSeq2000 using paired-end 100 bp reads. Under the source paper's analysis protocol: SOAPnuke was used to process the raw data, throwing out any read that contained adapters or uncalled bases, had a mean Phred below 15, or lacked an exact constant-primer or identifier match. COPE v1.2.5 was used to merge high-quality paired reads, and clonotypes were defined as unique nucleotide sequences. Clonotypes were aligned to IMGT TRBV, TRBD and TRBJ reference segments using MiTCR v1.1. Analysis was restricted to V-J combinations with a frequency above 0.0001, which covered about 99% of repertoires. The TCS score was defined as the ratio of F50 (clonal expansion) to E x V (chaos), calculated using BLOSUM62-based TCRdist between CDR3 peptides within each V-J. Welch's t-statistics and random forest reduced 500 to 550 V-J features to 13, which were used in a naive Bayes classifier (R e1071). In TCRdb, the public reads were trimmed at Q25 with fastp and aligned with MiXCR, with productive beta chains retained. Rows are combined by CDR3 protein, so each entry shows the most common genes and DNA. Here the V and J calls rest on TCRdb's processing, not on the authors' analysis. In this sample the table shows approximately 510,000 distinct CDR3 sequences, about 20% of which occur a single time. More than 20% of the sample is held by the ten biggest clonotypes.

The table lists this clonotype with many counts. Its antigen remains unidentified. Nothing much larger sits one base from this clone, and base qualities are not available. The TCR originated in a man younger than 35 with Graves' hyperthyroidism. The chain employs TRBV12-3 or TRBV12-4 and TRBJ2-2; the D region possibly corresponds to TRBD1 (6 bases align). The specimen was blood. The bases read TGTGCCAGCAGTTTAACAGGGTCCAGCGGGGAGCTGTTTTTT. Translated, it reads CASSLTGSSGELFF.